The T cell receptor beta chain under discussion was sequenced for a study of Graves' ophthalmopathy and Graves' hyperthyroidism. Study-level results: Blood samples also showed most expanded thyroid clonotypes exceeding 0.001 frequency.

Many counts were recorded for this clonotype. Its antigen is undetermined. The V end was cut by 4 bases, the J end by 1 base, with 10 bases between. This CDR3 has 14 residues. CDR1 is MGHRA and CDR2 is YSYEKL in the germline V gene. CDR3 regions of TCR beta were amplified from RNA transcripts. The workflow started with a first-round RT-PCR run with HTBI primers and then moved on to a second-round multiplex PCR. Each CDR3 protein is one row after TCRdb ran MiXCR on the multiplex PCR reads. This sample has around 470,000 distinct CDR3 sequences, with approximately 15% found just once. The rearrangement uses TRBV4-1 and TRBJ1-1; D gene ambiguous. The sequence derives from a woman aged 25-40 years with Graves' ophthalmopathy. The material sequenced was blood. CDR3 protein: CASSPFGGNTEAFF. CDR3 bases: TGCGCCAGCAGCCCTTTCGGCGGGAACACTGAAGCTTTCTTT.